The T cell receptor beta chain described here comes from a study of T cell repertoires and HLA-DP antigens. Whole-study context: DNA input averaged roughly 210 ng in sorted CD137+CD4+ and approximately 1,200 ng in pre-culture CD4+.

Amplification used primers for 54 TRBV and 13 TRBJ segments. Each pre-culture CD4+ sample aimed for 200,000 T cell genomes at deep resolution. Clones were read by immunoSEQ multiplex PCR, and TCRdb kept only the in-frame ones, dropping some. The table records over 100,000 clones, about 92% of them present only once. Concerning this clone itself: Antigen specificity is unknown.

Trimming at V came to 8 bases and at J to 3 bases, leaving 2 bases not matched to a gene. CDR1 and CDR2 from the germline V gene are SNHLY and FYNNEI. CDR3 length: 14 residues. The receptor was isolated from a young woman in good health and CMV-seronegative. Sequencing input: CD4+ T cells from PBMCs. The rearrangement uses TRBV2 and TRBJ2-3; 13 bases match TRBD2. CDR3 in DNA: TGTGCCAGCGGACTAGCGGGAGTAACAGATACGCAGTATTTT. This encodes CASGLAGVTDTQYF.